Listed below are T cell receptor beta chains from one sample, sequenced in a study of blood T cell repertoires in COVID-19. The assay was immunoSEQ multiplex PCR, and TCRdb's table has in-frame clones only and misses some. The table has tens of thousands of clones, approximately 85% seen once. The sample taken for sequencing was peripheral blood. These receptors originate from a man older than 75 with active COVID-19. CDR3s include the opening cysteine and the closing phenylalanine or tryptophan. D genes are given only for firm matches. Expanded clones get a size class; other rows say once, few or many, or leave the size out.

>TRBV10-3|-|TRBJ2-1|TRBD1
TGTGCCACCTTTGACAGGGGGGTTAACTCCTACAATGAGCAGTTCTTC
CATFDRGVNSYNEQFF
>TRBV18|-|TRBJ2-7|TRBD2
TGTGCCAGCTCATCGGGACTAGCGGGGGGTGACGAGCAGTACTTC
CASSSGLAGGDEQYF
>TRBV5-1|-|TRBJ2-3|TRBD2
TGCGCCAGCAGCAGGACTAGCGGGGGGACAGATACGCAGTATTTT
CASSRTSGGTDTQYF
>TRBV5-3|-|TRBJ2-1|-
TGTGCCAGAAGCTCTGAGGGGGAGAATAATGAGCAGTTCTTC
CARSSEGENNEQFF
>TRBV5-8|-|TRBJ2-3|TRBD2
TGTGCCAGCAGCAACCTACGGGCTGCGGGGGGTTTCACAGATACGCAGTATTTT
CASSNLRAAGGFTDTQYF
>TRBV5-1|-|TRBJ2-2|TRBD2
TGCGCCAGCAGCTGGAGACTAGCGGGGGTTGACACCGGGGAGCTGTTTTTT
CASSWRLAGVDTGELFF
>TRBV12-5|-|TRBJ2-7|-
TGTGCTAGTGGTTTTGGAAGACTGGCCGAGCAGTACTTC
CASGFGRLAEQYF
>TRBV15|-|TRBJ2-5|-
TGTGCCACCAGCAGAGTACGGCAGGGCGGAGAAGAGACCCAGTACTTC
CATSRVRQGGEETQYF
>TRBV5-4|-|TRBJ2-3|-
TGTGCCAGCAGCCCCCCGGGAGATACGCAGTATTTT
CASSPPGDTQYF
>TRBV4-3|-|TRBJ1-4|-
TGCGCCAGCAGCCAAGATATTGGACGGGGGAATGAAAAACTGTTTTTT
CASSQDIGRGNEKLFF
>TRBV9|-|TRBJ1-2|TRBD1
TGTGCCAGCAGCCCGCGAGAGACAGGGTCCGGTTTATATGGCTACACCTTC
CASSPRETGSGLYGYTF
>TRBV25-1|-|TRBJ1-6|-
TGTGCCAGCACTCCAAGAGGTTCGAATTCACCCCTCCACTTT
CASTPRGSNSPLHF
>TRBV11-2|once|TRBJ2-7|TRBD1
TGTGCCAGCAGCGCTCGGGACAGGGCGTCTTACGAGCAGTACTTC
CASSARDRASYEQYF
>TRBV4-2|once|TRBJ2-7|-
TGTGCCAGCAGCCAAGAATCAACCCCTGGCGGCTTCTCCTACGAGCAGTACTTC
CASSQESTPGGFSYEQYF
>TRBV5-1|-|TRBJ2-2|TRBD2
TGCGCCAGCAGCCTGACTAGCGGGGACCCCGGGGAGCTGTTTTTT
CASSLTSGDPGELFF
>TRBV9|-|TRBJ2-3|TRBD2
TGTGCCAGCAGCGTAGCAGCGGGGGCGGGCACAGATACGCAGTATTTT
CASSVAAGAGTDTQYF
>TRBV20-1|-|TRBJ2-7|TRBD1
TGCAGTGCTAGTCTTTGGCAGGGGGCCTACGAGCAGTACTTC
CSASLWQGAYEQYF
>TRBV7-8|-|TRBJ2-5|TRBD1
TGTGCCAGCAGCCCACGGACAGGGCCGTACCAAGAGACCCAGTACTTC
CASSPRTGPYQETQYF
>TRBV7-2|-|TRBJ2-2|-
TGTGCCAGCAGCTTAACCGAGACAGCGAACACCGGGGAGCTGTTTTTT
CASSLTETANTGELFF
>TRBV28|-|TRBJ1-2|-
TGTGCCAGCAGCCTTCTACAGGGTAACTATGGCTACACCTTC
CASSLLQGNYGYTF
>TRBV5-6|-|TRBJ1-2|-
TGTGCCAGCAGTTCAACAGAGAGCTATGGCTACACCTTC
CASSSTESYGYTF
>TRBV18|-|TRBJ1-1|-
TGTGCCAGCTCACCCCTGGGGGGGCAGAACACTGAAGCTTTCTTT
CASSPLGGQNTEAFF
>TRBV12-3/TRBV12-4|-|TRBJ1-4|-
TGTGCCAGCAGTTTCGGGAAAAGATTGTTTTTT
CASSFGKRLFF